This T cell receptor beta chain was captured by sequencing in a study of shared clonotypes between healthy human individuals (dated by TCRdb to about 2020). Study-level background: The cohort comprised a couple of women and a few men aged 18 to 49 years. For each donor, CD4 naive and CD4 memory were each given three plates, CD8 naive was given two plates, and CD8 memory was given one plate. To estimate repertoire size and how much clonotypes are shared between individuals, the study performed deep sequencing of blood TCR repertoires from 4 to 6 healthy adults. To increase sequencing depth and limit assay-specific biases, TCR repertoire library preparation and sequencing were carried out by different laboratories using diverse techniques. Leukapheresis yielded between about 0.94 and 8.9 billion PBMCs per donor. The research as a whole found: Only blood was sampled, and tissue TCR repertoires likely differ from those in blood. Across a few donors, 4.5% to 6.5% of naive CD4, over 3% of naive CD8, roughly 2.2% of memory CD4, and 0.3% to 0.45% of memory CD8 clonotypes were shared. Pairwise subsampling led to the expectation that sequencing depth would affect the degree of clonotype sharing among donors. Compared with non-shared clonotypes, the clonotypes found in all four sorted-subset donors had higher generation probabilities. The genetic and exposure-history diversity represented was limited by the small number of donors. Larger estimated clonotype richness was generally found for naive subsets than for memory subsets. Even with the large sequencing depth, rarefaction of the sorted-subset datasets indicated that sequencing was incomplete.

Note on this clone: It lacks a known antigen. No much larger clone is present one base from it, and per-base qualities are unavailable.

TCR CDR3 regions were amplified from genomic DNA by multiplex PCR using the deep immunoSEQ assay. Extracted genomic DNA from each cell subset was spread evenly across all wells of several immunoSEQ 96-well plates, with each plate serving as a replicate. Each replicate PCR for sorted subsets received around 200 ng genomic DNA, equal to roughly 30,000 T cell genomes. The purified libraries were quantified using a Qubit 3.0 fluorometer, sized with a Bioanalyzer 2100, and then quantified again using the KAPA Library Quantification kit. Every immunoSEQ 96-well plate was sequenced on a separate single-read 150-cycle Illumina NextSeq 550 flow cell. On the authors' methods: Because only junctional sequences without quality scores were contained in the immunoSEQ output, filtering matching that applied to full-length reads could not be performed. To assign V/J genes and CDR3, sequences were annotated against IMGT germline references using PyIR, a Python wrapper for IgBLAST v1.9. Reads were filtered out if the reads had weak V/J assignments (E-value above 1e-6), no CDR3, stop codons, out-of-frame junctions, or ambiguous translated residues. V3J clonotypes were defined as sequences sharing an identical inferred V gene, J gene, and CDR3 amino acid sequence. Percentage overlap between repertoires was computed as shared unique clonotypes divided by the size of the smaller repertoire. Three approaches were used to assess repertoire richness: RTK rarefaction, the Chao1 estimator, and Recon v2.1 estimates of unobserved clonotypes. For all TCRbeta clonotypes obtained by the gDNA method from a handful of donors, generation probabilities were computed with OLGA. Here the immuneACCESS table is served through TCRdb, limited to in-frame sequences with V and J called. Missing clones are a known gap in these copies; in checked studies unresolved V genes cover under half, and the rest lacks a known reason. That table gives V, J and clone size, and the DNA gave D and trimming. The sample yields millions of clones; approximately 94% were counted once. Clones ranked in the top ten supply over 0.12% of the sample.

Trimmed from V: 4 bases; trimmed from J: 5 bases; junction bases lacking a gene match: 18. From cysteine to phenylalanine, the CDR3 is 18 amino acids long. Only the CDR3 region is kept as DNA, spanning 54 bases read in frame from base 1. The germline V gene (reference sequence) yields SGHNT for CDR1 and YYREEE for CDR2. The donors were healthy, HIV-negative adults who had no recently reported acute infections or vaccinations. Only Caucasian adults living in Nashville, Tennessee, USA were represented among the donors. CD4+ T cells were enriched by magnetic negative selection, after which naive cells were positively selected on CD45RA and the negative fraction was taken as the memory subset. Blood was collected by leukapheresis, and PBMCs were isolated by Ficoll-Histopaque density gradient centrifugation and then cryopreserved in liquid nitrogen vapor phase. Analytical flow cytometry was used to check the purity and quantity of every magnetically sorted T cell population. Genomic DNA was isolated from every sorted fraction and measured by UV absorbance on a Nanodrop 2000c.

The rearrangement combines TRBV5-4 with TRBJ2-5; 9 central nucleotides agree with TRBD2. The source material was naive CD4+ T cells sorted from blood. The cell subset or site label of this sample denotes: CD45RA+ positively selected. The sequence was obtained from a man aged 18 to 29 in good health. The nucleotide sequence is TGTGCCAGCAGCCAAAGAGGGGGGGCTAGCGGGGCCCGGGAGACCCAGTACTTC. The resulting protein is CASSQRGGASGARETQYF.